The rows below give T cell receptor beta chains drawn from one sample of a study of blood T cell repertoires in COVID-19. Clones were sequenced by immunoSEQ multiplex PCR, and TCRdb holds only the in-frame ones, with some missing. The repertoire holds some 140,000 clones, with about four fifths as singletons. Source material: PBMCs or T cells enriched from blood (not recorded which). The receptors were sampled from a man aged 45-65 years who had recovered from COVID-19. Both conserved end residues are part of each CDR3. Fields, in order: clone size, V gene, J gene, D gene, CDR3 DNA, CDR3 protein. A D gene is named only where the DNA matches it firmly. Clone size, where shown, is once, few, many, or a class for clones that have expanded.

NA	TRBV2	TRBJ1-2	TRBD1	TGTGCCAGCAGGGACAGGGGGCTCAGTGGGATAGCTGGCTACACCTTC	CASRDRGLSGIAGYTF
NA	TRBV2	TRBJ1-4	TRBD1	TGTGCCAGCAGAAATCGGGCCGGGACAGTTAATGAAAAACTGTTTTTT	CASRNRAGTVNEKLFF
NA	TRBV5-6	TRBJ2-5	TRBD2	TGTGCCAGCAGCTCTCATGGCGGGGGGTTCCAAGAGACCCAGTACTTC	CASSSHGGGFQETQYF
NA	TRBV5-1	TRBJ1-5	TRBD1	TGCGCCAGCAGCCCACAGGGGGACCATCAGCCCCAGCATTTT	CASSPQGDHQPQHF
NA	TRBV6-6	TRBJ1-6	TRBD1	TGTGCCAGCAGTCTGGCGACAGGGAGCTCCTATAATTCACCCCTCCACTTT	CASSLATGSSYNSPLHF
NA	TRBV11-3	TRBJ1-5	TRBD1	TGTGCCAGCAGCCGGACAGGGGGCGTAGAAAGCAATCAGCCCCAGCATTTT	CASSRTGGVESNQPQHF
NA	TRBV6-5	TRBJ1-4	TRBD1	TGTGCCACAGGACAGGGAAGGGAAAAACTGTTTTTT	CATGQGREKLFF
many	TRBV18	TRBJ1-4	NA	TGTGCCAGCTCACCACCCGGACAGATTGAAAAACTGTTTTTT	CASSPPGQIEKLFF
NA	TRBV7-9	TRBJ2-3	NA	TGTGCCAGCAGCTTAGGGGCAGGTCAGGGGACGCAGTATTTT	CASSLGAGQGTQYF
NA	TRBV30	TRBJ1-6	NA	TGTGCCTGTACATTCAACTATCTTAATTCACCCCTCCACTTT	CACTFNYLNSPLHF
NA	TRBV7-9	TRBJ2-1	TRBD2	TGTGCCAGCAGTTCAGCGGGGGCTACATACAATGAGCAGTTCTTC	CASSSAGATYNEQFF
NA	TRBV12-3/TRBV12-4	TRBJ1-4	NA	TGTGCCAGCAGTTCGAGGGAAAAACTGTTTTTT	CASSSREKLFF
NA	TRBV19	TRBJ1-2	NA	TGTGCCAGTAGTATGCGGAACAGGGCTAACTATGGCTACACCTTC	CASSMRNRANYGYTF
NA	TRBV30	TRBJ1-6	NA	TGTGCCTGGGGATCGGGGGGATATAATTCACCCCTCCACTTT	CAWGSGGYNSPLHF
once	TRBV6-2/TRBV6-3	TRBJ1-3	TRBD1	TGTGCCAGCAGCGGACAGGGGATCGGAAACACCATATATTTT	CASSGQGIGNTIYF
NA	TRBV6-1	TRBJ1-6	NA	TGTGCCAGCAGTGAAGGTCGGGGGAGCTCACCCCTCCACTTT	CASSEGRGSSPLHF
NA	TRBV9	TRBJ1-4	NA	TGTGCCAGCAGCGCCCTGGGAGGGCTTAATGAAAAACTGTTTTTT	CASSALGGLNEKLFF
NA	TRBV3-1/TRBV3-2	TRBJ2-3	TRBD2	TGTGCCAGCAGACCTAGCGGGGGGGCTGTAGATACGCAGTATTTT	CASRPSGGAVDTQYF
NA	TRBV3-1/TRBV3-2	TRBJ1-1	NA	TGTGCCAGCAGCCAAGAGGATAGGGAGGCTTTCTTT	CASSQEDREAFF
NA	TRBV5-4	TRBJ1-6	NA	TGTGCCAGCAGCCCTGACAGTCTGAGCTCCTATAATTCACCCCTCCACTTT	CASSPDSLSSYNSPLHF
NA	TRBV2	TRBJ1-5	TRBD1	TGTGCCAGCAGTCTCCGGGACAGCTCCAATCAGCCCCAGCATTTT	CASSLRDSSNQPQHF
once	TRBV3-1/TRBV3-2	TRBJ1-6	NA	TGTGCCAGCAGCCAAGAGTCGAGAGGTTGGTATTCACCCCTCCACTTT	CASSQESRGWYSPLHF
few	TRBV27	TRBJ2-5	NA	TGTGCCAGCTGGGGGGCGGGGGCATCTTACCAAGAGACCCAGTACTTC	CASWGAGASYQETQYF
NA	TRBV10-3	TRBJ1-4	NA	TGTGCCATCGGAAGTAAGAGGGGAGGTGAAAAACTGTTTTTT	CAIGSKRGGEKLFF
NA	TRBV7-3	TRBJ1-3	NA	TGTGCCAGCAGCTTAATGGGGGGGCGGACTGGAAACACCATATATTTT	CASSLMGGRTGNTIYF
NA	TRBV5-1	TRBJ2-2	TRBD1	TGCGCCAGCAGCTTGGGACAGGGATATAACGGGGAGCTGTTTTTT	CASSLGQGYNGELFF
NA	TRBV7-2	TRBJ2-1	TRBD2	TGTGCCAGCAGCTTAACGTGGGGGGGTTACAATGAGCAGTTCTTC	CASSLTWGGYNEQFF
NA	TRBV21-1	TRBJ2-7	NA	TGTGCCAGCCGAGCACCGGGTCCAGGGGAGCAGTACTTC	CASRAPGPGEQYF
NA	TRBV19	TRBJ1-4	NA	TGTGCCAGTAGTGCTAACAGTGCAACTAATGAAAAACTGTTTTTT	CASSANSATNEKLFF
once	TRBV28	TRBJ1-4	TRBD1	TGTGCCAGCTCCCGGGACAGGGGTCGCGAAAAACTGTTTTTT	CASSRDRGREKLFF
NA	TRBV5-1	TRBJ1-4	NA	TGCGCCAGCAGCTTGTTTTCTGGGGAGTGGGGTGAAAAACTGTTTTTT	CASSLFSGEWGEKLFF
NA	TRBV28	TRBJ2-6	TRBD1	TGTGCCAGCAGTAACGGACAGGGACTTTACTCTGGGGCCAACGTCCTGACTTTC	CASSNGQGLYSGANVLTF
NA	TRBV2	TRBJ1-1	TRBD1	TGTGCCAGCAGGGATTACAGGGGGCGCTGGGACACTGAAGCTTTCTTT	CASRDYRGRWDTEAFF
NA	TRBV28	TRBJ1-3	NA	TGTGCCAGCAGTATCTCGCAGGGAAACACCATATATTTT	CASSISQGNTIYF
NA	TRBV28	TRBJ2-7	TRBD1	TGTGCCAGCAGTTCCGGACAGGGGAGGGGTCAGCAGTACTTC	CASSSGQGRGQQYF
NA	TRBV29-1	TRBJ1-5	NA	TGCAGCGTCAAAGAGGGGGATCAGCCCCAGCATTTT	CSVKEGDQPQHF
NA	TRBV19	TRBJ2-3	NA	TGTGCCAGTAGTATTGGCGGGATCGCATCAGATACGCAGTATTTT	CASSIGGIASDTQYF
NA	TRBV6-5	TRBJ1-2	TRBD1	TGTGCCAGCAGCAGCAGGGGGCGAGAAGGAGGCTACACCTTC	CASSSRGREGGYTF
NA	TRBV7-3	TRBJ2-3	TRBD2	TGTGCCAGCAGCCCCCGCGGGGGGAGCACAGATACGCAGTATTTT	CASSPRGGSTDTQYF
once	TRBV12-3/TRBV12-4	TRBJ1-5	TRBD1	TGTGCCAGCAGCCAGGACAGGAATCAGCCCCAGCATTTT	CASSQDRNQPQHF
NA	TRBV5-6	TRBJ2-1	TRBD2	TGTGCCAGCAGACTGGGACTAGCGGTGAACAATGAGCAGTTCTTC	CASRLGLAVNNEQFF
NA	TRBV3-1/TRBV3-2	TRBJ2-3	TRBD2	TGTGCCAGCAGCCAAGATATGGGACTAGCCCCCACAGATACGCAGTATTTT	CASSQDMGLAPTDTQYF
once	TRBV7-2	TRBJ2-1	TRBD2	TGTGCCAGCAGCAGGGAGGGACCGTACAATGAGCAGTTCTTC	CASSREGPYNEQFF
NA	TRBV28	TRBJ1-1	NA	TGTGCCAGCAGTTTAAAACCGGGGAACACTGAAGCTTTCTTT	CASSLKPGNTEAFF
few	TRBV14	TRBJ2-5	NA	TGTGCCAGCAGCCAAACCCAGGGTTTGGGAGAGACCCAGTACTTC	CASSQTQGLGETQYF
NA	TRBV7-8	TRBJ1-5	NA	TGTGCCAGCAGCTTAGCGCTAGAGGGTACCCAGCATTTT	CASSLALEGTQHF
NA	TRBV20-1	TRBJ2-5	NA	TGCAGTGCTAGTATTCCGGCGGGCGAGACCCAGTACTTC	CSASIPAGETQYF
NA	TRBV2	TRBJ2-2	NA	TGTGCCAGCAGTGTAGACACCGGGGAGCTGTTTTTT	CASSVDTGELFF
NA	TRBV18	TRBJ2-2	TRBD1	TGTGCCAGCTCACCTAGACAGGGCGGCACCGGGGAGCTGTTTTTT	CASSPRQGGTGELFF
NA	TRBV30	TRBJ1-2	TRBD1	TGTGCCTGGAGTGGTCCGGGACAGGGGGGCTATGGCTACACCTTC	CAWSGPGQGGYGYTF
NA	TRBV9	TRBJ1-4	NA	TGTGCCAGCAGTCTTAAGGGGGGGACTAATGAAAAACTGTTTTTT	CASSLKGGTNEKLFF
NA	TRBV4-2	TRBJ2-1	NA	TGTGCCAGCAGCCAAGGTACAGACAATGAGCAGTTCTTC	CASSQGTDNEQFF
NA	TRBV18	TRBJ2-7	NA	TGTGCCAGCTCACCCTCGGGGGATTACGAGCAGTACTTC	CASSPSGDYEQYF
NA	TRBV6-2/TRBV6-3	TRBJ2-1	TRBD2	TGTGCCAGCAGTGCGGGGGGCAGCTCCTACAATGAGCAGTTCTTC	CASSAGGSSYNEQFF
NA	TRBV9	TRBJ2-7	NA	TGTGCCAGCAGCGTCGAGGCCCCCGTACTTCGGACAGATATCTACGAGCAGTACTTC	CASSVEAPVLRTDIYEQYF
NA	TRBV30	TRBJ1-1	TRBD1	TGTGCCTTAAGGGGGCTAGGCACTGAAGCTTTCTTT	CALRGLGTEAFF
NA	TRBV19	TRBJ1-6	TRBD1	TGTGCCAGTAGTATGGGACAGGTCTATAATTCACCCCTCCACTTT	CASSMGQVYNSPLHF